These 12 T cell receptor beta chains were all obtained from the same sample, sequenced in a study of OX40 agonist ivuxolimab in advanced cancers. TCRdb's table, derived via immunoSEQ multiplex PCR, lists solely in-frame clones and lacks some. The table has about 79,000 clones, 80% to 90% seen once. The source was CD4+ or CD8+ T cells sorted from blood, collected in a trial of the OX40 agonist ivuxolimab. Receptors were obtained from an adult with an advanced solid tumor such as melanoma, head and neck, liver or kidney cancer.

Only a few counts were recorded for this clone. The V call is TRBV18, the J call TRBJ1-1; no reliable D call. This CDR3 has 14 residues. V gave up 5 bases and J gave up 0 bases, with 10 bases separating them. Germline V gene lookup returns CDR1 KGHSH and CDR2 LQKENI. The CDR3 coding sequence is TGTGCCAGCTCAATTACCGGGATGAACACTGAAGCTTTCTTT. As protein: CASSITGMNTEAFF.

This sequence joins TRBV19 and TRBJ2-1, with 8 bases matching TRBD2. Germline lookup yields CDR1 LNHDA and CDR2 SQIVND (reference sequence). The CDR3 loop spans 15 amino acids. Losses at the gene ends were 5 bases for V and 6 bases for J; bases not matched to a gene: 9. In nucleotides, the CDR3 is TGTGCCAGTAGTCCGACTAGCGCCAAGGGCAATGAGCAGTTCTTC. It encodes CASSPTSAKGNEQFF.

The rearrangement uses TRBV5-1 and TRBJ2-7; 8 bases line up with TRBD1. Trimming at V came to 0 bases and at J to 4 bases, leaving 6 bases not matched to a gene. In germline, CDR1 is SGHRS, CDR2 YFSETQ. The CDR3 consists of 15 residues. The CDR3 sequence: CASSLGGTGFYEQYF. The CDR3 DNA reads TGCGCCAGCAGCTTGGGGGGGACAGGCTTTTACGAGCAGTACTTC.

V gene TRBV5-1 combines with J gene TRBJ1-1; D is undetermined. Germline V gene data show CDR1 as SGHRS and CDR2 as YFSETQ. There are 14 residues in the CDR3. V was cut by 0 bases and J by 4 bases, with 10 bases left in between. CDR3 DNA: TGCGCCAGCAGCTTGGAGAGGCTTAGCACTGAAGCTTTCTTT. This codes for CASSLERLSTEAFF. Variable domain in full (rest from reference TRBV5-1 and TRBJ1-1): KAGVTQTPRYLIKTRGQQVTLSCSPISGHRSVSWYQQTPGQGLQFLFEYFSETQRNKGNFPGRFSGRQFSNSRSEMNVSTLELGDSALYLCASSLERLSTEAFFGQGTRLTVV.

The gene calls are TRBV5-1 and TRBJ1-1; no clear D. Trimming removed 7 bases at V and 4 bases at J, with 11 bases between. CDR1 SGHRS and CDR2 YFSETQ come from the germline V gene. The CDR3 totals 12 residues. CDR3 sequence (DNA): TGCGCCAGCGGGCCCTGGGGCACTGAAGCTTTCTTT. Its translation: CASGPWGTEAFF. The whole variable domain, remainder taken from reference TRBV5-1 and TRBJ1-1, is KAGVTQTPRYLIKTRGQQVTLSCSPISGHRSVSWYQQTPGQGLQFLFEYFSETQRNKGNFPGRFSGRQFSNSRSEMNVSTLELGDSALYLCASGPWGTEAFFGQGTRLTVV.

The rearrangement links TRBV5-1 to TRBJ1-1; no clear D. CDR1 is SGHRS and CDR2 is YFSETQ in the germline V gene. V was clipped by 0 bases and J by 2 bases, with 11 bases between them. CDR3 size: 15 residues. Written as DNA, the CDR3 is TGCGCCAGCAGCTTGGAAAGCCCCGATAACACTGAAGCTTTCTTT. It specifies CASSLESPDNTEAFF.

The chain recombines TRBV21-1 with TRBJ1-5; the table's TRBD1 call for D was not verified on the DNA. TRBV21-1 is designated a pseudogene. The CDR3 runs to 16 residues. CDR3 DNA sequence: TGTGCCAGCAGCAAAGCGGCAGATTATAGCAATCAGCCCCAGCATTTT. As protein: CASSKAADYSNQPQHF.

The CDR3 spells CAWSGERGNQPQHF. CDR3 DNA: TGTGCCTGGAGTGGCGAACGAGGCAATCAGCCCCAGCATTTT. The chain links TRBV30 to TRBJ1-5, with no clear D. Germline V gene sequence: CDR1 GTSNPN, CDR2 SVGIG (reference sequence). The CDR3 length is 14 residues. The germline V and J ends were trimmed by 1 base and 2 bases, with 9 bases remaining between them.

The sample holds one count of this clone. The chain recombines TRBV6-5 with TRBJ1-2; 8 bases are shared with TRBD1. This CDR3 contains 14 residues. Germline values: CDR1 MNHEY, CDR2 SVGAGI. V was pared by 6 bases and J by 7 bases, with 10 bases of the junction left unmatched. The CDR3 DNA sequence: TGTGCCAGCAGAAGCGGACAGGGCGTAGGTGGCTACACCTTC. Amino acid sequence: CASRSGQGVGGYTF.

This clone was picked up a small number of times. The V call is TRBV5-1, the J call TRBJ2-7; D not certain. This CDR3 is built from 13 residues. V was pared by 4 bases and J by 0 bases, with 8 bases between. Germline V gene data show CDR1 as SGHRS and CDR2 as YFSETQ. The CDR3 here is CASSQELSYEQYF. CDR3 coding DNA: TGCGCCAGCAGCCAGGAGCTCTCCTACGAGCAGTACTTC.

J is TRBJ1-5 and V is TRBV7-3; tentative D call: TRBD1 (5 bases). CDR1 and CDR2 from the germline V gene are SGHTA and FQGTGA. This CDR3 has 14 amino acids. V dropped 9 bases and J dropped 7 bases, with 19 bases sitting between them. The DNA of the CDR3 is TGTGCCAGGACCCGGGACCAATTCTTGCAGCCCCAGCATTTT. Translation gives CARTRDQFLQPQHF.

The chain has TRBV5-8 and TRBJ2-1; tentative D call: TRBD1 (5 bases). From germline, CDR1 is SGHTS and CDR2 YDEGEE. V was trimmed by 0 bases and J by 9 bases, leaving 16 bases between them. This CDR3 region has 15 residues. CDR3 bases: TGTGCCAGCAGCTTGGAAGGGGCCGAATTCTCTGAGCAGTTCTTC. Translating gives CASSLEGAEFSEQFF. Looking up the rest from reference TRBV5-8 and TRBJ2-1 gives the full variable domain: EAGVTQSPTHLIKTRGQQATLRCSPISGHTSVYWYQQALGLGLQFLLWYDEGEERNRGNFPPRFSGRQFPNYSSELNVNALELEDSALYLCASSLEGAEFSEQFFGPGTRLTVL.